This T cell receptor beta chain was captured in a study of T cells in lung cancer brain metastases. Study as a whole: Seventeen of the 20 patients had a tobacco use history. Most patients, about 90% of the roughly 20, got no therapy between primary and metastasis resection.

Generated by immunoSEQ multiplex PCR, the TCRdb table keeps only in-frame clones and is missing some. This table holds 4,500 or so clones, around nine tenths found once. Patients had either synchronous oligometastatic disease or delayed solitary brain metastasis recurrence. With 0 bases removed from V and 2 bases from J, the gap between germline ends came to 11 bases. Germline V gene lookup returns CDR1 SGHRS and CDR2 YFSETQ. This CDR3 is built from 15 residues. The sequence derives from a woman aged 45-65 years with non-small cell lung cancer. Source material: tumor tissue from the primary lung tumor. This chain connects TRBV5-1 to TRBJ1-2; D is perhaps TRBD1 (6 bases). CDR3 coding DNA: TGCGCCAGCAGCTTGGATAGGGGGATGAACTATGGCTACACCTTC. Protein: CASSLDRGMNYGYTF.